This T cell receptor beta chain comes out of a study of lymphopenia after photon versus proton radiotherapy. Trimming took 6 bases from V and 7 from J; bases not matched to a gene: 9. Germline CDR1 MNHNY, CDR2 SVGAGI (reference sequence). The CDR3 has 15 amino acids. Generated by immunoSEQ multiplex PCR, the TCRdb table keeps only in-frame clones and is missing some. The sample lists roughly 76,000 clones; about 90% were seen once. The rearrangement uses TRBV6-6 and TRBJ2-1, with 10 bases lining up with TRBD2. Specimen: peripheral blood, collected from a patient treated with photon-based radiotherapy. This TCR derives from a woman aged 40 to 49 with cholangiocarcinoma. The CDR3 spells CASRLLAGVYNEQFF. CDR3 nucleotide sequence: TGTGCCAGCAGACTGCTAGCGGGAGTATATAATGAGCAGTTCTTC.